The 18 T cell receptor beta chains given below trace back to one sample, sequenced in a study of T-cell reconstitution after alpha-beta-depleted transplantation in children. It was with unique molecular identifiers that the TCRbeta library was prepared. TCRdb reanalysed the PCR reads using MiXCR and keeps one entry per CDR3 protein. The sample includes 120,000 to 150,000 distinct CDR3 sequences, more than 8% of them seen just once. The sample in question was PBMCs, mostly from graft donor cells, obtained 180 days after TCRalphabeta/CD19-depleted stem cell transplant. All receptors derive from a female patient aged 2-15 years who had a stem cell transplant for congenital amegakaryocytic thrombocytopenia, so the T cells may come from the graft donor.

This clonotype occurred many times. The V call is TRBV20-1, the J call TRBJ2-3, with 7 bases fitting TRBD2. CDR3 length equals 16 residues. Losses at the gene ends were 4 bases for V and 2 bases for J; bases not matched to a gene: 12. Germline V gene lookup returns CDR1 DFQATT and CDR2 SNEGSKA (reference sequence). CDR3 nucleotide sequence: TGCAGTGCTATGTCGGGTTGGGCGGGAGACACAGATACGCAGTATTTT. As protein: CSAMSGWAGDTDTQYF.

The chain has TRBV18 and TRBJ2-2, with a tentative D call TRBD1 (6 bases). Germline CDR1 and CDR2: KGHSH and LQKENI. The CDR3 consists of 16 residues. Trimming removed 4 bases from V and 1 base from J, with 13 bases in between. The CDR3: CASSLRPGQNTGELFF. CDR3 bases: TGTGCCAGCTCACTCCGCCCGGGACAGAACACCGGGGAGCTGTTTTTT.

This clonotype was counted many times. The CDR3 sequence: CASSETGGSRYGYTF. The CDR3, as DNA: TGTGCCAGCAGTGAAACAGGGGGCTCGAGGTATGGCTACACCTTC. The chain employs TRBV6-1 and TRBJ1-2; 9 nucleotides agree with TRBD1. V was pared by 2 bases and J by 5 bases, with 6 bases of the junction left unmatched. Germline V gene data show CDR1 as MNHNS and CDR2 as SASEGT. This CDR3 has 15 amino acids.

This clonotype came up once. This may come from a read error, since a much larger clone is one base off. The chain joins TRBV12-3 or TRBV12-4 to TRBJ2-2; a possible D gene is TRBD2 (6 bases). The CDR3 sequence is 13 residues long. The CDR3: CASSLERTGGLFF. CDR3 nucleotide sequence: TGTGCCAGCAGTTTGGAGAGAACCGGGGGGCTGTTTTTT.

This clonotype was recorded at least ten times. The rearrangement uses TRBV12-3 or TRBV12-4 and TRBJ2-7, with D tentatively TRBD1 or TRBD2 (5 bases each). The CDR3 runs 16 residues. Trimming removed 5 bases from V and 1 base from J, with 18 bases in between. The CDR3 spells CASSTGTRRPSYEQYF. The CDR3 DNA reads TGTGCCAGCAGTACCGGGACCCGGAGACCATCCTACGAGCAGTACTTC.

This clonotype was seen ten or more times. The gene calls are TRBV7-2 and TRBJ2-2; D uncertain. The CDR3 consists of 13 residues. Trimming left V 1 base short and J 7 bases short, with 7 bases between. CDR1 SGHTA and CDR2 FQGNSA come from the germline V gene. CDR3 DNA sequence: TGTGCCAGCAGCTTAGTTGGCAACGGGGAGCTGTTTTTT. It codes for CASSLVGNGELFF.

There are many counts of this clonotype. This chain uses TRBV19 with TRBJ1-5, with a tentative D call TRBD1 (6 bases). From germline, CDR1 is LNHDA and CDR2 SQIVND (reference sequence). The CDR3 is made up of 13 amino acids. V gave up 6 bases and J gave up 6 bases, with 12 bases separating them. CDR3 nucleotides: TGTGCCAGTAGAGAACAGGGAATTCAGCCCCAGCATTTT. Protein: CASREQGIQPQHF.

There are many counts of this clonotype. The gene calls are TRBV20-1 and TRBJ1-2; 9 nucleotides agree with TRBD1. The V gene end was trimmed by 3 bases and the J gene end by 4 bases; junction bases not matched to a gene: 3. The CDR3 covers 13 residues. From germline, CDR1 is DFQATT and CDR2 SNEGSKA (reference sequence). The CDR3 is CSARGGQGYGYTF. The CDR3 DNA is TGCAGTGCTAGGGGGGGACAGGGCTATGGCTACACCTTC.

At least ten counts were recorded for this clonotype. The DNA for the CDR3 is TGTGCCACCAGTGATTCAACGAATTTTATCCCAGATACGCAGTATTTT. It specifies CATSDSTNFIPDTQYF. The J gene is TRBJ2-3, the V gene TRBV24-1, with D uncertain. Germline V gene sequence: CDR1 KGHDR, CDR2 SFDVKD. The CDR3 is made up of 16 amino acids. V was shortened by 2 bases and J by 4 bases, with 15 bases between the two germline ends.

CDR3 sequence (DNA): TGTGCCACCAGCACTCTCCGGACGTCGGGACCCAATGAGCAGTTCTTC. Protein sequence: CATSTLRTSGPNEQFF. The rearrangement links TRBV24-1 to TRBJ2-1, with D perhaps being TRBD1 or TRBD2 (5 bases each). CDR1 and CDR2 (germline): KGHDR, SFDVKD. The CDR3 loop spans 16 amino acids. Between the trimmed V and J ends, which lost 7 bases and 6 bases, there was a span of 21 bases.

At least ten counts were recorded for this clonotype. Here the CDR3 DNA reads TGTGCCATCAGTCGGGGGACTAGCACAGATACGCAGTATTTT. It translates to CAISRGTSTDTQYF. The V call is TRBV10-3, the J call TRBJ2-3; D may be TRBD2 (6 bases). V was shortened by 5 bases and J by 0 bases, with 9 bases between the two germline ends. The CDR3 is 14 residues long. Germline values: CDR1 ENHRY, CDR2 SYGVKD.

This clonotype has only a few counts. The rearrangement links TRBV24-1 to TRBJ2-7; D possibly matches TRBD1 or TRBD2 (5 bases each). This CDR3 comprises 14 residues. The V and J ends lost 5 bases and 0 bases respectively, with 10 bases between them. CDR1 and CDR2 from the germline V gene are KGHDR and SFDVKD. The CDR3 region is CATSARDHSYEQYF. CDR3 DNA: TGTGCCACCAGTGCGAGGGACCACTCCTACGAGCAGTACTTC.

The chain carries TRBV2 and TRBJ2-7; 9 nucleotides align to TRBD2. The ends lost 6 bases at V and 4 bases at J; junction bases unmatched: 7. Germline V gene lookup returns CDR1 SNHLY and CDR2 FYNNEI. The CDR3 spans 14 residues. This CDR3 is CASRHSGSRYEQYF. The CDR3 nucleotides are TGTGCCAGCAGACATAGCGGGAGTCGATACGAGCAGTACTTC.

This clonotype was recorded many times. The CDR3, as DNA: TGCGCCAGCAGCTTAGCTAGAAACACCTACGAGCAGTACTTC. Its translation is CASSLARNTYEQYF. The chain joins TRBV5-1 to TRBJ2-7; no clear D gene. Germline assignment: CDR1 SGHRS and CDR2 YFSETQ. The CDR3 sequence is 14 residues long. Trimming took 2 bases from V and 2 from J, leaving 11 bases between them.

Many counts were recorded for this clonotype. This chain connects TRBV20-1 to TRBJ2-7; D not resolved. Per germline, CDR1 DFQATT and CDR2 SNEGSKA (reference sequence). The CDR3 runs to 11 residues. Between the trimmed V and J ends, which lost 3 bases and 2 bases, there was a span of 5 bases. The CDR3 spells CSASQPYEQYF. CDR3 sequence (DNA): TGCAGTGCTAGTCAGCCCTACGAGCAGTACTTC.

This clonotype was observed many times. This rearrangement joins TRBV4-3 to TRBJ2-7, with TRBD1 identical over 10 bases. CDR3 length: 15 amino acids. Trimming took 4 bases from V and 3 from J; bases not matched to a gene: 6. Germline CDR1 and CDR2: LGHNA and YSLEER. The CDR3 loop reads CASSPGTGANYEQYF. CDR3 coding DNA: TGCGCCAGCAGCCCAGGGACAGGGGCAAACTACGAGCAGTACTTC.

The rearrangement links TRBV6-1 to TRBJ2-2; D possibly matches TRBD1 or TRBD2 (5 bases each). Germline V gives CDR1 MNHNS, CDR2 SASEGT. V gave up 10 bases and J gave up 3 bases, with 15 bases separating them. The CDR3 has 14 amino acids. The CDR3 spells CATSGLPYTGELFF. CDR3 nucleotide sequence: TGTGCCACCTCGGGGCTGCCATACACCGGGGAGCTGTTTTTT.

This clonotype showed up just a few times. CDR3 in amino acids: CASSPIGENYGYTF. The CDR3 coding sequence is TGTGCCAGCTCACCAATCGGAGAGAACTATGGCTACACCTTC. This sequence joins TRBV18 and TRBJ1-2, with D uncertain. Germline CDR1 is KGHSH and CDR2 is LQKENI. The CDR3 contains 14 residues. V lost 2 bases and J lost 2, with 9 bases in between.